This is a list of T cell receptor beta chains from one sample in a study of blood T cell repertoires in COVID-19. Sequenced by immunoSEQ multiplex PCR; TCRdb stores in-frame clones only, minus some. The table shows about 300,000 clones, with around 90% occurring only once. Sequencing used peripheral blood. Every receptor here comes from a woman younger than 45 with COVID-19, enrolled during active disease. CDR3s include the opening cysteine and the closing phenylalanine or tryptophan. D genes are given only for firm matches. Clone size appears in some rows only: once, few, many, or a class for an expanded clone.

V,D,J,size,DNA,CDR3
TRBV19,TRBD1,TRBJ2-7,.,TGTGCCAGTAGTACCACAGGGGGTACTATCTACGAGCAGTACTTC,CASSTTGGTIYEQYF
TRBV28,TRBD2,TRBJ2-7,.,TGTGCCAGCAGTTTAGGGACTAGCTTGACGTGGCAGTACTTC,CASSLGTSLTWQYF
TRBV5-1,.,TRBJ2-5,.,TGCGCCAGCAGCTTGGAGGGCAGGGGAACCCAAGAGACCCAGTACTTC,CASSLEGRGTQETQYF
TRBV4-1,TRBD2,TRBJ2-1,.,TGCGCCAGCAGCCAAGTCGGTAGCGGGAGGACCGGGAATGAGCAGTTCTTC,CASSQVGSGRTGNEQFF
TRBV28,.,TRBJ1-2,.,TGTGCCCGCAGTCGCCGGGGGGGGGTTAATCCTCGCTATGGCTACACCTTC,CARSRRGGVNPRYGYTF
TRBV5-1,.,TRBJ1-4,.,TGCGCCAGCAGCCCCCAACTTGGGGAGGCGGTGGAGAAACTGTTTTTT,CASSPQLGEAVEKLFF
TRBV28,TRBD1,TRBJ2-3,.,TGTGCCAGCAGCCTCCCGGGACAGGGGGAACGTCGGGGCACAGATACGCAGTATTTT,CASSLPGQGERRGTDTQYF
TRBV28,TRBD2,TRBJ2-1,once,TGTGCCAGCAGTCAAAGCGGGAGGGCCTACAATGAGCAGTTCTTC,CASSQSGRAYNEQFF
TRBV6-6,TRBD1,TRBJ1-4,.,TGTGCCAGCAGCCGATCCGGGACAGGGCTTCATGAAAAACTGTTTTTT,CASSRSGTGLHEKLFF
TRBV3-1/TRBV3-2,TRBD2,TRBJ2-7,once,TGTGCCAGCAGTCGACTAGCGGGAAGCGAGCAGTACTTC,CASSRLAGSEQYF
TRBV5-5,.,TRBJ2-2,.,TGTGCCAGCAGCTTGGAACACCCGGGCACCGGGGAGCTGTTTTTT,CASSLEHPGTGELFF
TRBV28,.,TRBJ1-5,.,TGTGCCAGCGTCATCGGGGGGGATCAGCCCCAGCATTTT,CASVIGGDQPQHF
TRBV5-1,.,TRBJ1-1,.,TGCGCCAGCAGCAGGGGACAACTGAACACTGAAGCTTTCTTT,CASSRGQLNTEAFF
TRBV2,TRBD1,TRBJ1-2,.,TGTGCCAGCAGCCGGGACAGTACCTATGGCTACACCTTC,CASSRDSTYGYTF
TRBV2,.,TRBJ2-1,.,TGTGCCGTCCGACTAGGTTTTCAGAATGAGCAGTTCTTC,CAVRLGFQNEQFF
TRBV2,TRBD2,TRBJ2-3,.,TGTGCCAGCAAACTAGCGGGAGATACGCAGTATTTT,CASKLAGDTQYF
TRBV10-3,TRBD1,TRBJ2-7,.,TGTGCCATCAGCGGACAGGAAACCTACGAGCAGTACTTC,CAISGQETYEQYF
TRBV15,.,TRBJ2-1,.,TGTGCCACCAGCAGTCTTACTCTAGCTTGGAATGAGCAGTTCTTC,CATSSLTLAWNEQFF
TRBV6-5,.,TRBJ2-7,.,TGTGCCAGCAGCCGCCGGACAGCCAACTACGAGCAGTACTTC,CASSRRTANYEQYF
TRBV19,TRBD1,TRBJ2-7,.,TGTGCCAGTAGGACAGGGGGTACCGGCGAGCAGTACTTC,CASRTGGTGEQYF
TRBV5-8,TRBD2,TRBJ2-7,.,TGTGCCAGCAGCATCGGGAGGGTCCTCTACGAGCAGTACTTC,CASSIGRVLYEQYF
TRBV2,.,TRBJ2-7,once,TGTGCCAGCTGGGGGCAGGTTTCCTACGAGCAGTACTTC,CASWGQVSYEQYF
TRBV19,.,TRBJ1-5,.,TGTGCCAGTAGCCGAACTAGTAATAGCAATCAGCCCCAGCATTTT,CASSRTSNSNQPQHF
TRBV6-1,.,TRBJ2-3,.,TGTGCCAGCAGTGAAACGAGGATCTACACAGATACGCAGTATTTT,CASSETRIYTDTQYF
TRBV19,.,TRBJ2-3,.,TGTGCCAGTAGTATGTCCAGGGCTAGCACAGATACGCAGTATTTT,CASSMSRASTDTQYF
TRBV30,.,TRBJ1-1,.,TGTGCCTTCCGGGACATCAGGAACACTGAAGCTTTCTTT,CAFRDIRNTEAFF
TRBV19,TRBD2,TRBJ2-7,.,TGTGCCAGTAGTATACGACTAGCGGGAGCCTACGAGCAGTACTTC,CASSIRLAGAYEQYF
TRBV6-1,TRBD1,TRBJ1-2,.,TGTGCCAGCAGTTCAGGGGGAAACTATGGCTACACCTTC,CASSSGGNYGYTF
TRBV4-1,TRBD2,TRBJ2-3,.,TGCGCCAGCAGCCAACTAGCGGCGATTAGCACAGATACGCAGTATTTT,CASSQLAAISTDTQYF
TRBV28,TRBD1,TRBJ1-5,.,TGTGCCAGCAGCCGGGGACAGGCTACCATTTGGCCCCAGCATTTT,CASSRGQATIWPQHF